This TCR beta chain was identified during a study of cytomegalovirus exposure and HLA in healthy donors. At the level of the study: The 130 or so validation repertoires were reported in a later analysis to have been generated on the same platform as the roughly 670 first-cohort repertoires. Study findings and constraints: Cytomegalovirus-associated TCR beta chains were listed, numbering under 200.

This clone was seen only once. Its antigen remains unknown. The length of the CDR3 is 13 residues. Trimming took off 3 bases at V and 4 bases at J, with 10 bases between the two ends. Looked up from germline, CDR1 is GTSNPN and CDR2 is SVGIG (reference sequence). Repertoires were generated with immunoSEQ multiplex PCR, while TCRdb's copy carries only in-frame clones and drops some. The sample has approximately 220,000 clones; around nine tenths are singletons. This receptor was obtained from a woman aged 18-29 years in good health and CMV-seronegative. Sequencing input: PBMCs. The V and J genes are TRBV30 and TRBJ1-5; D call uncertain. This CDR3 is CAWSKSGNQPQHF. The CDR3 DNA reads TGTGCCTGGAGCAAAAGCGGAAATCAGCCCCAGCATTTT. The full variable domain, its missing parts supplied by reference TRBV30 and TRBJ1-5, is SQTIHQWPATLVQPVGSPLSLECTVEGTSNPNLYWYRQAAGRGLQLLFYSVGIGQISSEVPQNLSASRPQDRQFILSSKKLLLSDSGFYLCAWSKSGNQPQHFGDGTRLSIL.